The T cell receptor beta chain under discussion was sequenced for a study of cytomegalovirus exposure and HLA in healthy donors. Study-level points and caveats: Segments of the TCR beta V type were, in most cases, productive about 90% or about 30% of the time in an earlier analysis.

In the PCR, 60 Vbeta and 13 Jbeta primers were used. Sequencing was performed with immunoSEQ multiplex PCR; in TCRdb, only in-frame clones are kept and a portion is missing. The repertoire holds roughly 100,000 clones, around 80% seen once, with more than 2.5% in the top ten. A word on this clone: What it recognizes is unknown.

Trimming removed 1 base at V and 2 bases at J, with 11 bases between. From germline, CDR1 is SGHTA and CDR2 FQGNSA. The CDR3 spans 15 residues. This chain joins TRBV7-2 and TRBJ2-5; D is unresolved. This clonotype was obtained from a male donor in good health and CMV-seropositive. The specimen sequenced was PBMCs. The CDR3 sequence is CASSLVHTSQETQYF. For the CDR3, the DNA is TGTGCCAGCAGCTTAGTACACACATCACAAGAGACCCAGTACTTC.